The present T cell receptor beta chain was sequenced within a study of blood T cell repertoires in COVID-19. Study-level background: Spain, Italy and the United States supplied samples that represented acute and convalescent COVID-19. Sources were T cells, B-cell-depleted T cells, or PBMCs; the material itself was cDNA or gDNA.

Looked up from germline, CDR1 is LGHDT and CDR2 is YNNKEL (reference sequence). CDR3 length: 13 amino acids. V was cut by 3 bases and J by 5 bases, with 7 bases left in between. In the authors' workflow: Amplification with reference gene primers provided the estimates of nucleated cell counts. Using immunoSEQ multiplex PCR, the repertoire was profiled, and TCRdb retains in-frame clones only, with some absent. From that table come the V and J calls and clone size; the DNA was used to work out D and trimming. This sample has 45,000 to 60,000 clones, with about 89% found just once. Sequencing was carried out using peripheral blood. The chain employs TRBV3-1 (or the pseudogene TRBV3-2) and TRBJ2-2, with unresolved D. The TCR was taken from a man aged 55 to 70 with active or convalescent COVID-19. CDR3 loop: CASSHLATGELFF. CDR3 bases: TGTGCCAGCAGCCACTTAGCTACCGGGGAGCTGTTTTTT.